This TCR beta chain was obtained from a study of cytomegalovirus exposure and HLA in healthy donors. Study-level findings and limits: Cytomegalovirus-associated status was assigned to about 170 TCR beta chains. In an earlier analysis, productive rearrangement rates for most beta V segments clustered near 87% or 30%.

Both 60 Vbeta primers and 13 Jbeta primers went into the PCR. TCRdb's copy holds only in-frame clones and misses some; the assay was immunoSEQ multiplex PCR. Its listing shows about 110,000 clones. The CDR3 runs 12 residues. V was shortened by 5 bases and J by 0 bases, with 5 bases between the two germline ends. The germline gives CDR1 SGHRS, CDR2 YFSETQ. Turning to this clone: Its antigen is not known.

What was sequenced was PBMCs. The sequence came from a man aged 30-40 years in good health and CMV-seronegative. This sequence joins TRBV5-1 and TRBJ2-5; D unresolved. This CDR3 is CASSADQETQYF. The CDR3 nucleotides read TGCGCCAGCAGTGCAGACCAAGAGACCCAGTACTTC.